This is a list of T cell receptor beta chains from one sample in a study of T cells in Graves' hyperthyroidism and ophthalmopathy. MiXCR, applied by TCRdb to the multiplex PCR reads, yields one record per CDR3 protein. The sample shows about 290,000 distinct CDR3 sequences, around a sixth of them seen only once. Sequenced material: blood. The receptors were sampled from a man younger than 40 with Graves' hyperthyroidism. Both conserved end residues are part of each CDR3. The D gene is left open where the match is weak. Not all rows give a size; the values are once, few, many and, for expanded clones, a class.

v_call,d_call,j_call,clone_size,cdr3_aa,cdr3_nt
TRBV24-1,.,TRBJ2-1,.,CATGSDRDSYNEQFF,TGTGCCACCGGATCAGACCGGGACTCCTACAATGAGCAGTTCTTC
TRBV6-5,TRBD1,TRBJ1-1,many,CASSYYRSGGETEAFF,TGTGCCAGCAGTTACTATCGTTCAGGGGGCGAGACTGAAGCTTTCTTT
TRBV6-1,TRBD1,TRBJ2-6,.,CASSPDRGYSSSGANVLTF,TGTGCCAGCAGCCCCGACAGGGGGTACTCGTCGTCTGGGGCCAACGTCCTGACTTTC
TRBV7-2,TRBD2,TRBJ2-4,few,CAGSPRGGGPKNIQYF,TGTGCCGGCAGCCCGCGTGGGGGAGGGCCCAAAAACATTCAGTACTTC
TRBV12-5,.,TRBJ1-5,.,CASGPDQPQHF,TGTGCTAGTGGTCCCGACCAGCCCCAGCATTTT
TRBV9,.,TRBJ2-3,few,CASSERGGQSTDTQYF,TGTGCCAGCAGCGAGAGGGGGGGGCAAAGCACAGATACGCAGTATTTT
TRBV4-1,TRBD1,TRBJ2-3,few,CASSQGQGSTDTQYF,TGCGCCAGCAGCCAGGGACAGGGTAGCACAGATACGCAGTATTTT
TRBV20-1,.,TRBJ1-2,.,CSAPRASKGDYGYTF,TGCAGTGCTCCCCGGGCCTCAAAGGGGGATTATGGCTACACCTTC
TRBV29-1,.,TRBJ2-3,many,CSVVRMAGVGDTQYF,TGCAGCGTTGTTCGGATGGCAGGGGTAGGAGATACGCAGTATTTT
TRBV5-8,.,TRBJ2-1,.,CASSPPPPTDYNEQFF,TGTGCCAGCAGCCCCCCCCCCCCGACCGATTACAATGAGCAGTTCTTC
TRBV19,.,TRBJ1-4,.,CASSTLGKLFF,TGTGCCAGTAGTACCCTAGGAAAACTGTTTTTT